What follows are 20 T cell receptor beta chains derived from one specimen sequenced in a study of T-cell memory formation after mild COVID-19. TCRdb re-called the 5' RACE reads through MiXCR, storing one row per CDR3 protein. The sample includes 450,000 to 650,000 distinct CDR3 sequences, about 20% of them seen just once. The specimen was PBMCs or a T cell subset sorted from them (not recorded which). The source of these receptors is an adult woman who had mild COVID-19 (a few samples of this study predate the infection). Cell type and time point are not known.

This clonotype was recorded a few times. The rearrangement links TRBV5-1 to TRBJ1-1; possible D gene TRBD1, 6 bases. Germline V gives CDR1 SGHRS, CDR2 YFSETQ. This CDR3 region has 15 residues. V was clipped by 1 base and J by 1 base, with 11 bases between them. In DNA form, the CDR3 reads TGCGCCAGCAGCTTGACAGGGAGCGGGAACACTGAAGCTTTCTTT. Translated: CASSLTGSGNTEAFF.

The chain joins TRBV7-2 to TRBJ2-5, with D tentatively TRBD2 (6 bases). The CDR3 has 17 amino acids. The germline V and J ends were trimmed by 3 bases and 2 bases, with 19 bases remaining between them. The germline V gene encodes CDR1 SGHTA and CDR2 FQGNSA. CDR3 protein: CASSFVLSGVNQETQYF. DNA of the CDR3: TGTGCCAGCAGCTTTGTCCTTAGCGGAGTAAATCAAGAGACCCAGTACTTC.

This chain connects TRBV19 to TRBJ2-2, with 11 bases matching TRBD2. Germline V gene lookup returns CDR1 LNHDA and CDR2 SQIVND (reference sequence). This CDR3 has 15 amino acids. The trim removed 3 bases at V and 6 bases at J, leaving 3 bases unmatched. For the CDR3, the DNA is TGTGCCAGTAGTATTTTAGCGGGAGGGCCCGGGGAGCTGTTTTTT. Amino acid sequence: CASSILAGGPGELFF.

This clonotype was recorded a few times. The chain links TRBV5-1 to TRBJ1-2, with D unresolved. The V and J ends lost 0 bases and 3 bases respectively, with 9 bases between them. The length of the CDR3 is 14 residues. Germline CDR1 reads SGHRS; CDR2 reads YFSETQ. The CDR3 region is CASSLETWDYGYTF. The CDR3 DNA reads as TGCGCCAGCAGCTTGGAGACCTGGGACTATGGCTACACCTTC. Full variable domain (outside the CDR3, taken from reference TRBV5-1 and TRBJ1-2): KAGVTQTPRYLIKTRGQQVTLSCSPISGHRSVSWYQQTPGQGLQFLFEYFSETQRNKGNFPGRFSGRQFSNSRSEMNVSTLELGDSALYLCASSLETWDYGYTFGSGTRLTVV.

This clonotype was seen more than once but under ten times. This rearrangement joins TRBV15 to TRBJ2-1; D remains unclear. V lost 0 bases, J lost 5 bases, and 2 bases lay in between. CDR3 length: 12 residues. CDR1 and CDR2 (germline): LNHNV, YYDKDF (reference sequence). For the CDR3, the DNA is TGTGCCACCAGCAGAGATCACAATGAGCAGTTCTTC. Translation gives CATSRDHNEQFF.

To note about this clonotype: The junction and the germline gene differ at one end; a read error may be behind it. The gene calls are TRBV19 and TRBJ2-1, with 9 bases that match TRBD2. CDR3 size: 15 residues. Germline lookup yields CDR1 LNHDA and CDR2 SQIVND (reference sequence). CDR3 coding DNA: TGTGCAAGTAGTCCCATAGCGGGAGCTCAGAATGAGCAGTTCTTC. Translation: CASSPIAGAQNEQFF.

This chain joins TRBV5-6 and TRBJ2-1, with D possibly matching TRBD2 (6 bases). This CDR3 region has 16 residues. Trimming removed 1 base at V and 0 bases at J, with 11 bases between. In germline, CDR1 is SGHDT, CDR2 YYEEEE. The CDR3 region has the DNA TGTGCCAGCAGCTTGTTACGGGGGAGCTCCTACAATGAGCAGTTCTTC. This codes for CASSLLRGSSYNEQFF.

Only a few counts were recorded for this clonotype. This chain connects TRBV5-6 to TRBJ2-6; D remains unclear. Germline values: CDR1 SGHDT, CDR2 YYEEEE. CDR3 length: 14 amino acids. V shed 4 bases and J shed 2 bases, with 7 bases lying between them. As DNA, the CDR3 is TGTGCCAGCAGCCGGATAACTGGGGCCAACGTCCTGACTTTC. Protein sequence: CASSRITGANVLTF.

This chain uses TRBV12-3 or TRBV12-4 with TRBJ1-5; D perhaps matches TRBD1 (5 bases). The CDR3 totals 15 residues. V dropped 5 bases and J dropped 4 bases, with 15 bases sitting between them. The CDR3 loop is CASSPDSLGNQPQHF. Written as DNA, the CDR3 is TGTGCCAGCAGTCCCGACAGCCTGGGGAATCAGCCCCAGCATTTT.

The chain combines TRBV6-5 with TRBJ2-5; 13 bases align to TRBD2. Looked up from germline, CDR1 is MNHEY and CDR2 is SVGAGI. The trim removed 5 bases at V and 7 bases at J, leaving 13 bases unmatched. The CDR3 is 17 amino acids. The CDR3 nucleotides are TGTGCCAGCAGTCAAATGGGGGGACTAGCGGGGTCGTGGACCCAGTACTTC. Translation: CASSQMGGLAGSWTQYF.

This clonotype has only a few counts. The chain uses TRBV12-3 or TRBV12-4 and TRBJ2-1; D might be TRBD2 (6 bases). This CDR3 comprises 14 residues. V was shortened by 7 bases and J by 6 bases, with 16 bases between the two germline ends. Here the CDR3 reads CASITEGRFNEQFF. DNA for the CDR3: TGTGCCAGCATCACGGAGGGGCGGTTCAATGAGCAGTTCTTC.

This clonotype was seen a handful of times. The chain uses TRBV4-1 and TRBJ1-4; 8 positions match TRBD1. Germline-derived CDR1 and CDR2 are MGHRA and YSYEKL. V lost 3 bases to trimming and J lost 6 bases; unmatched junction nucleotides: 6. CDR3 length: 15 residues. DNA for the CDR3: TGCGCCAGCAGCCAGGAACAGGGGGGACATGAAAAACTGTTTTTT. This encodes CASSQEQGGHEKLFF.

V is TRBV7-9 and J is TRBJ2-1; the D gene is possibly TRBD2 (6 bases). The CDR3 contains 13 residues. V gave up 5 bases and J gave up 9 bases, with 14 bases separating them. Per the germline V gene, CDR1 is SEHNR and CDR2 is FQNEAQ (reference sequence). CDR3 loop: CASSPYGSPEQFF. In DNA form, the CDR3 reads TGTGCCAGCAGCCCCTACGGGAGTCCTGAGCAGTTCTTC.

The chain has TRBV15 and TRBJ2-1, with 7 bases that match TRBD1. Germline CDR1 and CDR2: LNHNV and YYDKDF (reference sequence). The ends lost 2 bases at V and 4 bases at J; junction bases unmatched: 8. The CDR3 consists of 16 residues. CDR3 coding DNA: TGTGCCACCAGCAGACAAGACAGGGACCTTTACAATGAGCAGTTCTTC. This codes for CATSRQDRDLYNEQFF.

The V and J genes are TRBV5-6 and TRBJ1-5; D may be TRBD1 (5 bases). This CDR3 region has 14 residues. V lost 3 bases, J lost 10 bases, and 17 bases lay in between. CDR1 is SGHDT, CDR2 YYEEEE, per germline. The CDR3 region is CASSYSLSGGPQHF. The DNA for the CDR3 is TGTGCCAGCAGCTACAGCCTAAGCGGGGGACCCCAGCATTTT.

This clonotype was detected only a few times. The chain joins TRBV30 to TRBJ1-2; TRBD1 matches at 12 bases. V shed 4 bases, J shed 5 bases, and the junction held 8 bases outside the gene matches. The V gene's germline CDR1 is GTSNPN and CDR2 SVGIG (reference sequence). The CDR3 is made up of 15 amino acids. The CDR3 region has the DNA TGTGCCTGGAACCTGGGACAGGGGGCAGAGTATGGCTACACCTTC. Its translation is CAWNLGQGAEYGYTF.

This clonotype has ten or more counts. This chain links TRBV7-2 with TRBJ1-4; unclear D gene. Looked up from germline, CDR1 is SGHTA and CDR2 is FQGNSA. The CDR3 has 15 amino acids. The V gene lost 5 bases and the J gene lost 0 bases, with 10 bases spanning the gap. The CDR3 coding sequence is TGTGCCAGCAGCCGTATGAGAACAACTAATGAAAAACTGTTTTTT. Encoded protein: CASSRMRTTNEKLFF. The entire variable domain, with the rest obtained from reference TRBV7-2 and TRBJ1-4, is as follows: GAGVSQSPSNKVTEKGKDVELRCDPISGHTALYWYRQSLGQGLEFLIYFQGNSAPDKSGLPSDRFSAERTGGSVSTLTIQRTQQEDSAVYLCASSRMRTTNEKLFFGSGTQLSVL.

The chain employs TRBV4-3 and TRBJ2-1, with 9 bases that match TRBD2. The V segment lost 5 bases and the J segment 7 bases; nucleotides outside the gene matches: 6. The V gene's germline CDR1 is LGHNA and CDR2 YSLEER. This CDR3 contains 14 residues. The CDR3 spells CASSNGLARNEQFF. CDR3 bases: TGCGCCAGCAGCAACGGACTAGCGCGTAATGAGCAGTTCTTC.

The chain employs TRBV7-2 and TRBJ1-2; 10 bases line up with TRBD1. V trimming: 5 bases; J trimming: 8 bases; junction bases outside the gene matches: 8. CDR1 and CDR2 (germline): SGHTA, FQGNSA. This CDR3 comprises 14 residues. CDR3 nucleotide sequence: TGTGCCAGCAGCCCTGACAGGGGGCGTCCCGGCTACACCTTC. Translating it yields CASSPDRGRPGYTF.

Only a few counts were recorded for this clonotype. This chain connects TRBV7-6 to TRBJ1-1; no clear D gene. This CDR3 has 16 residues. V shed 0 bases and J shed 1 base, with 12 bases lying between them. Germline lookup yields CDR1 SGHVS and CDR2 FNYEAQ. The CDR3 DNA reads TGTGCCAGCAGCTTAGCGCGGGCAGGCAGGAACACTGAAGCTTTCTTT. As protein: CASSLARAGRNTEAFF.